The T cell receptor (beta chain) under discussion was sequenced for a study of spatial heterogeneity in lung cancer. Looking at the study overall: Available follow-up PBMC samples were sequenced, at a median of approximately two years post-resection.

Germline CDR1 SGHTA, CDR2 FQGNSA. The CDR3 has 12 amino acids. Trimming pared 4 bases from V and 7 bases from J, leaving 11 bases between. Specified time point: blood at routine non-recurrence follow-up after resection. TCRdb called the 5' RACE reads again in MiXCR, with one record for every CDR3 protein. The table includes about 36,000 distinct CDR3 sequences, around 7.6% detected once. In this sample, this clonotype turned up many times. Specimen: PBMCs, collected at follow-up. This chain links TRBV7-2 with TRBJ2-7; unclear D gene. The origin of this receptor is a male donor with early-stage non-small cell lung cancer. CDR3 region: CASSSSMWEQYF. CDR3 nucleotide sequence: TGTGCCAGCAGCTCCTCCATGTGGGAGCAGTACTTC.